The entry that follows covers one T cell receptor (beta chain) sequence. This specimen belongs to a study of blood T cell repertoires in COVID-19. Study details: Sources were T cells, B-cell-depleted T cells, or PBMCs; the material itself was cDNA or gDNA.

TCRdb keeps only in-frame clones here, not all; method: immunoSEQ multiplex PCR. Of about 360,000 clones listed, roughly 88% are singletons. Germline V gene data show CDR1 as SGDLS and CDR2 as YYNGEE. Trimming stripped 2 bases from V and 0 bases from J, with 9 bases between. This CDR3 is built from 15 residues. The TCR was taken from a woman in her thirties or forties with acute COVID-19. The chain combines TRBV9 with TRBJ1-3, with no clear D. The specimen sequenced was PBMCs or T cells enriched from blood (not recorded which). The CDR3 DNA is TGTGCCAGCAGCGTTGAGGGAGCCTCTGGAAACACCATATATTTT. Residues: CASSVEGASGNTIYF.